These 28 T cell receptor beta chains were sequenced from one sample in a study of blood T cell repertoires in COVID-19. Produced via immunoSEQ multiplex PCR; TCRdb's table is partial and in-frame only. The profile shows roughly 250,000 clones, about 89% of them singletons. The sample taken for sequencing was peripheral blood. Receptors were obtained from a man aged 40-49 years who had recovered from COVID-19.

The rearrangement joins TRBV2 to TRBJ2-3; perhaps TRBD1 as D (5 bases). The germline gives CDR1 SNHLY, CDR2 FYNNEI. Trimming left V 7 bases short and J 6 bases short, with 11 bases between. This CDR3 comprises 12 residues. The CDR3 DNA is TGTGCCAGCAACCCCTCAGGGGATACGCAGTATTTT. Translated: CASNPSGDTQYF.

The rearrangement joins TRBV18 to TRBJ2-7; 10 positions agree with TRBD1. V was pared by 3 bases and J by 5 bases, with 4 bases of the junction left unmatched. CDR1 and CDR2 (germline): KGHSH, LQKENI. The CDR3 has 14 residues. The CDR3 nucleotides read TGTGCCAGCTCACCCGGGACAGGGGAGAACGAGCAGTACTTC. Translating it yields CASSPGTGENEQYF.

J is TRBJ2-3 and V is TRBV27, with TRBD2 matching over 9 bases. From germline, CDR1 is MNHEY and CDR2 SMNVEV (reference sequence). The CDR3 consists of 15 residues. Trimming at V came to 8 bases and at J to 6 bases, leaving 12 bases not matched to a gene. CDR3 region: CASDPGLAGWDTQYF. The DNA of the CDR3 is TGTGCCAGCGATCCAGGGCTAGCGGGATGGGATACGCAGTATTTT.

The rearrangement links TRBV4-1 to TRBJ1-4, with D uncertain. The CDR3 has 15 amino acids. V was clipped by 2 bases and J by 7 bases, with 14 bases between them. Germline values: CDR1 MGHRA, CDR2 YSYEKL. The DNA for the CDR3 is TGCGCCAGCAGCCAACCGACGTGGCGCGGTGAAAAACTGTTTTTT. This encodes CASSQPTWRGEKLFF.

This chain connects TRBV24-1 to TRBJ2-5, with 10 bases matching TRBD2. CDR3 length: 16 amino acids. Germline values: CDR1 KGHDR, CDR2 SFDVKD. Trimming cost V 4 bases and J 1 base; bases outside gene matches: 5. The CDR3 nucleotides are TGTGCCACCAGTGACCAAAAGCGGGGGGGCCAAGAGACCCAGTACTTC. As protein: CATSDQKRGGQETQYF.

The chain has TRBV19 and TRBJ1-5; the D gene is possibly TRBD1 (6 bases). The CDR3 consists of 15 residues. Germline assignment: CDR1 LNHDA and CDR2 SQIVND (reference sequence). Trimming removed 2 bases at V and 0 bases at J, with 8 bases between. The CDR3: CASSIYRDSNQPQHF. The CDR3 nucleotides read TGTGCCAGTAGTATATACAGGGATAGCAATCAGCCCCAGCATTTT.

The V gene is TRBV19, the J gene TRBJ2-7; 7 positions match TRBD1. The CDR3 runs to 14 residues. Germline V gives CDR1 LNHDA, CDR2 SQIVND (reference sequence). With 7 bases clipped from V and 0 bases from J, the junction kept 6 bases outside the gene matches. The CDR3 sequence: CASTRTGLSYEQYF. In DNA form, the CDR3 reads TGTGCCAGTACCCGGACAGGCCTCTCCTACGAGCAGTACTTC. The whole variable domain, filled in from reference TRBV19 and TRBJ2-7, reads DGGITQSPKYLFRKEGQNVTLSCEQNLNHDAMYWYRQDPGQGLRLIYYSQIVNDFQKGDIAEGYSVSREKKESFPLTVTSAQKNPTAFYLCASTRTGLSYEQYFGPGTRLTVT.

In its sample, this clone was seen once. This chain links TRBV6-5 with TRBJ2-7, with D uncertain. V lost 6 bases and J 4 bases, leaving 4 bases between the germline ends. The CDR3 runs to 10 residues. The germline V gene has CDR1 MNHEY and CDR2 SVGAGI. CDR3 in amino acids: CASRSYEQYF. CDR3 coding DNA: TGTGCCAGCAGGAGTTACGAGCAGTACTTC.

V usage is TRBV3-1 (or the pseudogene TRBV3-2) and J usage is TRBJ1-4, with 10 bases lining up with TRBD1. V was pared by 2 bases and J by 7 bases, with 7 bases of the junction left unmatched. The CDR3 extends over 16 amino acids. CDR1 and CDR2 from the germline V gene are LGHDT and YNNKEL (reference sequence). Here the CDR3 DNA reads TGTGCCAGCAGCCAACTCTCCGGGACAGGGGTTGAAAAACTGTTTTTT. Translating it yields CASSQLSGTGVEKLFF.

This clone was seen a few times. The chain combines TRBV10-1 with TRBJ1-1; 9 bases agree with TRBD1. Germline V gives CDR1 WNHNN, CDR2 SYGVQD (reference sequence). J lost 4 bases, V lost 3 bases, and 0 bases had no gene match. There are 13 residues in the CDR3. CDR3 nucleotides: TGCGCCAGCAGTGAACAGGGGGCCACTGAAGCTTTCTTT. This encodes CASSEQGATEAFF.

The V call is TRBV6-1, the J call TRBJ1-2; 7 bases fit TRBD1. CDR1 MNHNS and CDR2 SASEGT come from the germline V gene. V dropped 6 bases and J dropped 6; count of bases not matched to a gene: 4. The CDR3 is made up of 12 amino acids. The CDR3 nucleotides are TGTGCCAGCAGAGACAGGGACCATGGCTACACCTTC. Protein sequence: CASRDRDHGYTF.

V is TRBV7-6 and J is TRBJ2-7; a possible D gene is TRBD2 (6 bases). Trimming took off 5 bases at V and 1 base at J, with 12 bases between the two ends. The germline V gene encodes CDR1 SGHVS and CDR2 FNYEAQ. The CDR3 runs 14 residues. For the CDR3, the DNA is TGTGCCAGCAGCCGTGGGGGAGGATCCTACGAGCAGTACTTC. This translates into CASSRGGGSYEQYF.

The chain links TRBV18 to TRBJ2-5; 11 nucleotides match TRBD1. Germline CDR1 reads KGHSH; CDR2 reads LQKENI. J was trimmed by 2 bases and V by 2 bases; bases with no gene match: 1. The CDR3 loop spans 15 amino acids. The CDR3 loop is CASSPGQGAQETQYF. The CDR3 coding sequence is TGTGCCAGCTCACCAGGACAGGGGGCTCAAGAGACCCAGTACTTC.

This clone was counted a single time. The chain couples TRBV11-3 to TRBJ2-3; TRBD2 matches at 7 bases. Germline V gene data show CDR1 as SGHNT and CDR2 as YENEEA. J gave up 5 bases and V 6 bases, and 2 bases lay outside the gene matches. The length of the CDR3 is 12 residues. CDR3 sequence (DNA): TGTGCCAGCAGGGGGGGGGAAGATACGCAGTATTTT. The encoded protein is CASRGGEDTQYF. Looking up the rest from reference TRBV11-3 and TRBJ2-3 gives the full variable domain: EAGVVQSPRYKIIEKKQPVAFWCNPISGHNTLYWYLQNLGQGPELLIRYENEEAVDDSQLPKDRFSAERLKGVDSTLKIQPAELGDSAVYLCASRGGEDTQYFGPGTRLTVL.

This rearrangement joins TRBV19 to TRBJ1-5; TRBD1 matches at 8 bases. V trimming: 6 bases; J trimming: 3 bases; junction bases outside the gene matches: 7. Germline CDR1 is LNHDA and CDR2 is SQIVND (reference sequence). The CDR3 consists of 15 residues. CDR3 region: CASREQGVNNQPQHF. The CDR3 DNA is TGTGCCAGTAGGGAACAGGGGGTTAACAATCAGCCCCAGCATTTT. The full variable domain, completed using reference TRBV19 and TRBJ1-5, is DGGITQSPKYLFRKEGQNVTLSCEQNLNHDAMYWYRQDPGQGLRLIYYSQIVNDFQKGDIAEGYSVSREKKESFPLTVTSAQKNPTAFYLCASREQGVNNQPQHFGDGTRLSIL.

Comment on this clone: At one end the junction does not follow the germline gene, possibly because of a read error. The chain uses TRBV3-1 (or the pseudogene TRBV3-2) and TRBJ2-7; tentative D call: TRBD2 (5 bases). This CDR3 contains 12 residues. Germline V gives CDR1 LGHDT, CDR2 YNNKEL (reference sequence). CDR3 DNA sequence: TGTGCCAGCAGCCAGCTAGGTTCGAGGGTGGACTTC. Translation: CASSQLGSRVDF.

The chain links TRBV12-3 or TRBV12-4 to TRBJ1-2; 7 bases match TRBD1. The CDR3 sequence is 13 residues long. Trimming removed 5 bases from V and 3 bases from J; junction bases left unmatched: 3. CDR3 protein: CASSTRGDYGYTF. The CDR3 coding sequence is TGTGCCAGCAGTACCAGGGGGGACTATGGCTACACCTTC.

The gene calls are TRBV25-1 and TRBJ1-3; perhaps TRBD1 as D (6 bases). This CDR3 contains 16 residues. Germline V CDR1 and CDR2: MGHDK, SYGVNS. The V end was cut by 4 bases, the J end by 4 bases, with 17 bases between. The CDR3 DNA reads TGTGCCAGCAGTGCAGGATTCCAGGGGAGAGGAAACACCATATATTTT. This encodes CASSAGFQGRGNTIYF.

J is TRBJ1-2 and V is TRBV6-4; possible D gene TRBD1, 6 bases. In germline, CDR1 is MRHNA, CDR2 SNTAGT. The V end was cut by 0 bases, the J end by 0 bases, with 11 bases between. The CDR3 has 16 residues. CDR3 sequence (DNA): TGTGCCAGCAGTGACTCCCCGACAGGCACTAACTATGGCTACACCTTC. Amino acids: CASSDSPTGTNYGYTF.

The genes are TRBV9 and TRBJ2-7, with 8 nucleotides matching TRBD1. Germline assignment: CDR1 SGDLS and CDR2 YYNGEE. This CDR3 comprises 15 residues. V shed 4 bases and J 6 bases; nucleotides not matched to a gene: 12. In DNA, the CDR3 is TGTGCCAGCAGCCCCCGGACAGGGACCGTCTCCGAGCAGTACTTC. Its translation: CASSPRTGTVSEQYF.

The chain couples TRBV18 to TRBJ1-4, with D tentatively TRBD1 (6 bases). Germline assignment: CDR1 KGHSH and CDR2 LQKENI. This CDR3 has 15 amino acids. V dropped 0 bases and J dropped 7 bases, with 12 bases sitting between them. The CDR3 DNA reads TGTGCCAGCTCACCACCGGGGGCATGGGGTGAAAAACTGTTTTTT. The encoded protein is CASSPPGAWGEKLFF.

Here the CDR3 DNA reads TGTGCCAGCAGTCATCTGGCTAGCGGGAGATTTGCGAAAGAGCAGTACTTC. It yields the protein CASSHLASGRFAKEQYF. This chain uses TRBV6-6 with TRBJ2-7; TRBD2 aligns across 10 bases. Per the germline V gene, CDR1 is MNHNY and CDR2 is SVGAGI (reference sequence). The CDR3 spans 17 residues. V lost 5 bases to trimming and J lost 7 bases; unmatched junction nucleotides: 17.

This clone came up a few times. This rearrangement joins TRBV5-1 to TRBJ1-2; TRBD1 is a possible D gene (5 bases). The V end lost 4 bases, the J end lost 7 bases, and 17 bases lay between the germline ends. The CDR3 contains 14 residues. Germline CDR1 is SGHRS and CDR2 is YFSETQ. CDR3 bases: TGCGCCAGCAGCCCGGACGGAGGGGTAGGTGGCTACACCTTC. Translation gives CASSPDGGVGGYTF.

The chain couples TRBV6-5 to TRBJ1-5; maybe TRBD1 (6 bases). Trimming took off 8 bases at V and 5 bases at J, with 16 bases between the two ends. Germline lookup yields CDR1 MNHEY and CDR2 SVGAGI. The CDR3 sequence is 14 residues long. Here the CDR3 reads CASRGTLFHQPQHF. DNA of the CDR3: TGTGCCAGCCGAGGGACACTCTTTCATCAGCCCCAGCATTTT.

The chain has TRBV9 and TRBJ2-1; no reliable D call. From germline, CDR1 is SGDLS and CDR2 YYNGEE. The CDR3 has 15 residues. V was shortened by 0 bases and J by 1 base, with 8 bases between the two germline ends. The CDR3 reads CASSVVANSYNEQFF. The CDR3 DNA follows: TGTGCCAGCAGCGTAGTTGCTAATTCCTACAATGAGCAGTTCTTC. Using reference TRBV9 and TRBJ2-1 for the parts outside the CDR3, the full variable domain is DSGVTQTPKHLITATGQRVTLRCSPRSGDLSVYWYQQSLDQGLQFLIQYYNGEERAKGNILERFSAQQFPDLHSELNLSSLELGDSALYFCASSVVANSYNEQFFGPGTRLTVL.

This clone was observed a single time. CDR3 sequence (DNA): TGTGCCAGCAGTCCACAGGGAGAGAACACTGAAGCTTTCTTT. It codes for CASSPQGENTEAFF. The chain is built from TRBV6-6 and TRBJ1-1; possible D gene TRBD1, 6 bases. The V gene lost 5 bases and the J gene lost 1 base, with 11 bases spanning the gap. CDR3 size: 14 residues. Germline CDR1 MNHNY, CDR2 SVGAGI (reference sequence).

The chain links TRBV5-1 to TRBJ1-4; 8 bases fit TRBD1. The V and J ends lost 0 bases and 5 bases, in that order; junction bases with no gene match: 6. This CDR3 has 16 amino acids. Germline assignment: CDR1 SGHRS and CDR2 YFSETQ. The CDR3 bases are TGCGCCAGCAGCTTGGACCCAGGGACAGGAAATGAAAAACTGTTTTTT. This gives the protein CASSLDPGTGNEKLFF. Full variable domain (rest looked up from reference TRBV5-1 and TRBJ1-4): KAGVTQTPRYLIKTRGQQVTLSCSPISGHRSVSWYQQTPGQGLQFLFEYFSETQRNKGNFPGRFSGRQFSNSRSEMNVSTLELGDSALYLCASSLDPGTGNEKLFFGSGTQLSVL.

The chain uses TRBV7-3 and TRBJ2-6; no firm D call. The V gene's germline CDR1 is SGHTA and CDR2 FQGTGA. The CDR3 contains 13 residues. V shed 11 bases and J shed 2 bases, with 10 bases lying between them. CDR3 bases: TGTGCCTCCCGCAGAACTGGGGCCAACGTCCTGACTTTC. The encoded protein is CASRRTGANVLTF. The full variable domain, rest sourced from reference TRBV7-3 and TRBJ2-6, is GAGVSQTPSNKVTEKGKYVELRCDPISGHTALYWYRQSLGQGPEFLIYFQGTGAADDSGLPNDRFFAVRPEGSVSTLKIQRTERGDSAVYLCASRRTGANVLTFGAGSRLTVL.